This T cell receptor (beta chain) originates from a study of CD8+ T cells in alopecia areata. Concerning this clone: Its antigen is undetermined.

Germline loops: CDR1 MNHGY, CDR2 SAAAGT. Trimming stripped 6 bases from V and 4 bases from J, with 10 bases between. CDR3 length: 12 amino acids. Treatment of the sample: oral pan-JAK inhibitor, 5-10 mg twice daily. Peripheral blood, together with lesional scalp punch biopsies, was collected from alopecia areata patients. Study-level findings and limits: Any link of baseline CD8+ expansion to response, resting on one nonresponder, remains uncertain. Throughout tofacitinib, many expanded lesional clones continued to persist in scalp and blood. Scalp clonality and expanded CD8+ clones among the top 100 showed significant decreases with tofacitinib.

Once RNA had been extracted, it was reverse transcribed into cDNA to act as the sequencing template. Here immunoSEQ multiplex PCR was the method, and the copy in TCRdb shows in-frame clones only, minus some. The data contain about 160,000 clones, around 71% of them singletons. The receptor's source is a human donor with alopecia areata. The rearrangement joins TRBV6-8 to TRBJ2-7; D gene unclear. Sequenced material: CD4+ T cells sorted from blood, taken at week 4, from a patient treated with tofacitinib. The CDR3 here is CASSPPIYEQYF. CDR3 DNA: TGTGCCAGCAGCCCCCCCATTTACGAGCAGTACTTC.